Below, 2 T cell receptor beta chains from the same sample are listed, as sequenced in a study of vaccination and CD4 T cells after COVID-19. Time point denoted: late sampling 161 to 241 days after vaccination in three convalescent patients. The treatment denotes: roughly ten-day PBMC culture with coronavirus spike peptide pools or control peptides (ViraFEST assay). Their specific antigens are unknown. With the Oncomine TCR Beta short-read assay, DNA from cultured CD4+ T cells was sequenced. Each CDR3 protein is one row after TCRdb ran MiXCR on the PCR reads. The table includes roughly 20,000 distinct CDR3 sequences, about 43% detected once. Source: CD4+ T cells from blood, cultured in vitro, taken about 7 months after SARS-CoV-2 vaccination. Receptors originate from a human donor who had recovered from COVID-19.

The gene calls are TRBV7-2 and TRBJ2-4; 9 bases line up with TRBD2. Germline lookup yields CDR1 SGHTA and CDR2 FQGNSA. V lost 1 base, J lost 7 bases, and 5 bases stayed unmatched. CDR3 length equals 15 residues. CDR3 nucleotide sequence: TGTGCCAGCAGCTTAGTCGGGACTAGCCTCAACATTCAGTACTTC. Translated, it gives CASSLVGTSLNIQYF.

The chain carries TRBV28 and TRBJ2-5; D gene unclear. CDR3 length: 13 residues. V gave up 3 bases and J gave up 4 bases, with 9 bases separating them. In germline, CDR1 is MDHEN, CDR2 SYDVKM. CDR3 loop: CASSLVHGETQYF. CDR3 DNA sequence: TGTGCCAGCAGTTTGGTACACGGAGAGACCCAGTACTTC.